These T cell receptor beta chains were read from a single sample in a study of cytomegalovirus exposure and HLA in healthy donors. Data came from immunoSEQ multiplex PCR; TCRdb stores just in-frame clones and leaves some out. The table records around 110,000 clones, about four fifths of them present only once. Sequencing used PBMCs. The source is a woman younger than 45 in good health and CMV-seronegative. Both conserved end residues are part of each CDR3. A D gene is named only where the DNA matches it firmly. Expanded clones are given a class, and other clones once, few, many or no size at all.

j_call: TRBJ2-1; clone_size: -; v_call: TRBV2; cdr3_length: 14; d_call: TRBD1; cdr3_aa: CASSGQGAGNEQFF; cdr3_nt: TGTGCCAGCAGTGGACAGGGGGCAGGTAATGAGCAGTTCTTC
j_call: TRBJ2-7; clone_size: -; v_call: TRBV28; cdr3_length: 11; d_call: -; cdr3_aa: CASSKPPKQYF; cdr3_nt: TGTGCCAGCAGTAAGCCGCCCAAGCAGTACTTC
j_call: TRBJ2-1; clone_size: -; v_call: TRBV9; cdr3_length: 17; d_call: TRBD2; cdr3_aa: CASSVDLAGAKQDEQFF; cdr3_nt: TGTGCCAGCAGCGTAGACCTAGCGGGAGCTAAACAGGATGAGCAGTTCTTC
j_call: TRBJ2-7; clone_size: once; v_call: TRBV11-2; cdr3_length: 13; d_call: -; cdr3_aa: CASSLPRAYEQYF; cdr3_nt: TGTGCCAGCAGCTTGCCCAGGGCATACGAGCAGTACTTC
j_call: TRBJ1-5; clone_size: -; v_call: TRBV27; cdr3_length: 15; d_call: TRBD1; cdr3_aa: CASSFADRGNQPQHF; cdr3_nt: TGTGCCAGCAGTTTCGCGGACAGGGGCAATCAGCCCCAGCATTTT
j_call: TRBJ2-7; clone_size: -; v_call: TRBV28; cdr3_length: 12; d_call: -; cdr3_aa: CASSGTSYEQYF; cdr3_nt: TGTGCCAGCAGCGGGACTTCCTACGAGCAGTACTTC
j_call: TRBJ1-1; clone_size: -; v_call: TRBV28; cdr3_length: 14; d_call: -; cdr3_aa: CASSFRRGSAEAFF; cdr3_nt: TGTGCCAGCAGTTTCCGCAGGGGAAGCGCTGAAGCTTTCTTT
j_call: TRBJ2-3; clone_size: once; v_call: TRBV4-2; cdr3_length: 17; d_call: TRBD2; cdr3_aa: CASSLLLAPASTDTQYF; cdr3_nt: TGTGCCAGCAGCCTCCTACTAGCGCCAGCTAGCACAGATACGCAGTATTTT
j_call: TRBJ2-1; clone_size: -; v_call: TRBV27; cdr3_length: 16; d_call: -; cdr3_aa: CASWDGRGSSYNEQFF; cdr3_nt: TGTGCCAGCTGGGATGGGAGGGGGAGCTCCTACAATGAGCAGTTCTTC
j_call: TRBJ2-3; clone_size: -; v_call: TRBV1; cdr3_length: 17; d_call: -; cdr3_aa: CTSSQESPRENPDTQYF; cdr3_nt: TGCACCAGCAGCCAAGAGTCGCCTAGAGAGAACCCAGATACGCAGTATTTT
j_call: TRBJ1-2; clone_size: once; v_call: TRBV28; cdr3_length: 16; d_call: -; cdr3_aa: CASSLPQGSTSWGYTF; cdr3_nt: TGTGCCAGCAGTTTGCCACAGGGCTCAACGTCGTGGGGCTACACCTTC
j_call: TRBJ2-7; clone_size: -; v_call: TRBV6-5; cdr3_length: 13; d_call: -; cdr3_aa: CASSPALRHEQYF; cdr3_nt: TGTGCCAGCAGTCCTGCCCTGCGGCACGAGCAGTACTTC
j_call: TRBJ1-4; clone_size: -; v_call: TRBV11-2; cdr3_length: 12; d_call: TRBD1; cdr3_aa: CASSWTGEKLFF; cdr3_nt: TGTGCCAGCAGCTGGACAGGTGAAAAACTGTTTTTT
j_call: TRBJ2-7; clone_size: -; v_call: TRBV19; cdr3_length: 14; d_call: TRBD2; cdr3_aa: CASSWTSGSYEQYF; cdr3_nt: TGTGCCAGTAGCTGGACTAGCGGATCCTACGAGCAGTACTTC
j_call: TRBJ2-3; clone_size: -; v_call: TRBV28; cdr3_length: 14; d_call: -; cdr3_aa: CASSPSVSTDTQYF; cdr3_nt: TGTGCCAGCAGTCCTAGCGTTAGCACAGATACGCAGTATTTT
j_call: TRBJ2-2; clone_size: -; v_call: TRBV10-1; cdr3_length: 16; d_call: TRBD1; cdr3_aa: CASSVKRGPTTGELFF; cdr3_nt: TGCGCCAGCAGTGTGAAGAGGGGGCCGACCACCGGGGAGCTGTTTTTT
j_call: TRBJ1-5; clone_size: -; v_call: TRBV28; cdr3_length: 12; d_call: -; cdr3_aa: CASSFRGRPQHF; cdr3_nt: TGTGCCAGCAGTTTCAGGGGAAGGCCCCAGCATTTT
j_call: TRBJ2-2; clone_size: few; v_call: TRBV4-3; cdr3_length: 16; d_call: -; cdr3_aa: CASSQWVSERTGELFF; cdr3_nt: TGCGCCAGCAGCCAATGGGTCAGCGAGCGGACCGGGGAGCTGTTTTTT
j_call: TRBJ2-5; clone_size: few; v_call: TRBV7-9; cdr3_length: 18; d_call: TRBD2; cdr3_aa: CASSLTPTGREGMKTQYF; cdr3_nt: TGTGCCAGCAGCTTAACCCCAACTGGGCGGGAGGGCATGAAGACCCAGTACTTC
j_call: TRBJ1-2; clone_size: -; v_call: TRBV5-1; cdr3_length: 15; d_call: -; cdr3_aa: CASSLAAGADYGYTF; cdr3_nt: TGCGCTAGCAGCTTGGCCGCAGGGGCGGACTATGGCTACACCTTC
j_call: TRBJ2-5; clone_size: -; v_call: TRBV4-3; cdr3_length: 15; d_call: -; cdr3_aa: CASSQDEEGKETQYF; cdr3_nt: TGCGCCAGCAGCCAAGATGAAGAGGGAAAAGAGACCCAGTACTTC
j_call: TRBJ1-1; clone_size: -; v_call: TRBV19; cdr3_length: 13; d_call: -; cdr3_aa: CAIGGDMNTEAFF; cdr3_nt: TGTGCCATCGGGGGGGACATGAACACTGAAGCTTTCTTT
j_call: TRBJ2-1; clone_size: -; v_call: TRBV9; cdr3_length: 10; d_call: -; cdr3_aa: CATPPYEQFF; cdr3_nt: TGTGCCACCCCTCCCTATGAGCAGTTCTTC
j_call: TRBJ2-2; clone_size: -; v_call: TRBV6-6; cdr3_length: 14; d_call: -; cdr3_aa: CASSYLEGTGELFF; cdr3_nt: TGTGCCAGCAGTTACCTCGAGGGCACCGGGGAGCTGTTTTTT
j_call: TRBJ1-4; clone_size: -; v_call: TRBV27; cdr3_length: 13; d_call: -; cdr3_aa: CAISTGPNEKLFF; cdr3_nt: TGTGCCATCTCGACAGGCCCTAATGAAAAACTGTTTTTT
j_call: TRBJ2-4; clone_size: -; v_call: TRBV7-2; cdr3_length: 17; d_call: TRBD1; cdr3_aa: CASSFYGSGQGSNIQYF; cdr3_nt: TGTGCCAGCAGCTTTTATGGATCTGGACAGGGGAGTAACATTCAGTACTTC
j_call: TRBJ2-1; clone_size: -; v_call: TRBV11-2; cdr3_length: 16; d_call: TRBD2; cdr3_aa: CASSLGGTSVNNEQFF; cdr3_nt: TGTGCCAGCAGCTTAGGAGGGACTAGCGTAAACAATGAGCAGTTCTTC
j_call: TRBJ1-2; clone_size: -; v_call: TRBV5-6; cdr3_length: 14; d_call: TRBD1; cdr3_aa: CASRGQGASYGYTF; cdr3_nt: TGTGCCAGCAGGGGGCAGGGGGCCTCCTATGGCTACACCTTC
j_call: TRBJ1-4; clone_size: -; v_call: TRBV11-2; cdr3_length: 16; d_call: -; cdr3_aa: CASSLPGETGVEKLFF; cdr3_nt: TGTGCCAGCAGCTTACCCGGTGAGACAGGCGTCGAAAAACTGTTTTTT
j_call: TRBJ2-7; clone_size: once; v_call: TRBV7-9; cdr3_length: 18; d_call: -; cdr3_aa: CSSSAFQGQGGAQSEQYF; cdr3_nt: TGTTCCAGCAGTGCTTTTCAAGGGCAAGGAGGGGCCCAATCCGAGCAGTACTTC
j_call: TRBJ1-5; clone_size: -; v_call: TRBV7-2; cdr3_length: 12; d_call: -; cdr3_aa: CASSAPGARPHF; cdr3_nt: TGTGCCAGCAGCGCCCCAGGGGCTCGTCCCCATTTT
j_call: TRBJ1-1; clone_size: -; v_call: TRBV6-1; cdr3_length: 12; d_call: -; cdr3_aa: CASRSVPREAFF; cdr3_nt: TGTGCCAGCAGAAGCGTGCCCCGAGAAGCTTTCTTT
j_call: TRBJ2-2; clone_size: -; v_call: TRBV6-1; cdr3_length: 15; d_call: TRBD1; cdr3_aa: CASRNGQGEAGELFF; cdr3_nt: TGTGCCAGCAGGAACGGACAGGGGGAAGCCGGGGAGCTGTTTTTT
j_call: TRBJ2-1; clone_size: -; v_call: TRBV14; cdr3_length: 16; d_call: TRBD2; cdr3_aa: CASSQEWREDYNEQFF; cdr3_nt: TGTGCCAGCAGCCAAGAATGGCGGGAGGACTACAATGAGCAGTTCTTC
j_call: TRBJ1-5; clone_size: -; v_call: TRBV27; cdr3_length: 13; d_call: -; cdr3_aa: CASSPPGFQPQHF; cdr3_nt: TGTGCCAGCAGCCCTCCGGGGTTTCAGCCCCAGCATTTT
j_call: TRBJ2-1; clone_size: -; v_call: TRBV15; cdr3_length: 17; d_call: TRBD2; cdr3_aa: CATSTGLAGTWDNEQFF; cdr3_nt: TGTGCCACCAGCACCGGACTAGCGGGAACATGGGACAATGAGCAGTTCTTC
j_call: TRBJ2-2; clone_size: -; v_call: TRBV27; cdr3_length: 18; d_call: TRBD2; cdr3_aa: CASSLSMRTSGNTGELFF; cdr3_nt: TGTGCCAGCAGTTTATCGATGAGGACTAGCGGGAACACCGGGGAGCTGTTTTTT
j_call: TRBJ2-2; clone_size: -; v_call: TRBV11-2; cdr3_length: 19; d_call: TRBD2; cdr3_aa: CASSDTPGLAGANTGELFF; cdr3_nt: TGTGCCAGCAGCGACACTCCGGGCCTAGCGGGAGCGAACACCGGGGAGCTGTTTTTT
j_call: TRBJ2-7; clone_size: -; v_call: TRBV28; cdr3_length: 15; d_call: -; cdr3_aa: CASSSNREGYYEQYF; cdr3_nt: TGTGCCAGCAGCTCCAACAGGGAGGGATACTACGAGCAGTACTTC
j_call: TRBJ1-5; clone_size: -; v_call: TRBV6-1; cdr3_length: 15; d_call: -; cdr3_aa: CASSDSRGRNQPQHF; cdr3_nt: TGTGCCAGCAGTGATTCCAGGGGCCGTAATCAGCCCCAGCATTTT
j_call: TRBJ2-5; clone_size: few; v_call: TRBV19; cdr3_length: 14; d_call: -; cdr3_aa: CASHSRAPQETQYF; cdr3_nt: TGTGCCAGTCATTCGCGGGCGCCGCAAGAGACCCAGTACTTC
j_call: TRBJ2-1; clone_size: -; v_call: TRBV2; cdr3_length: 17; d_call: -; cdr3_aa: CASRTTMGGGANNEQFF; cdr3_nt: TGTGCCAGCAGGACGACAATGGGGGGGGGCGCGAACAATGAGCAGTTCTTC
j_call: TRBJ1-2; clone_size: -; v_call: TRBV4-1; cdr3_length: 15; d_call: -; cdr3_aa: CASSQGGGGDYGYTF; cdr3_nt: TGCGCCAGCAGCCAAGGGGGAGGGGGAGACTATGGCTACACCTTC
j_call: TRBJ1-2; clone_size: once; v_call: TRBV19; cdr3_length: 16; d_call: TRBD1; cdr3_aa: CASSIRTGGDGYGYTF; cdr3_nt: TGTGCCAGTAGTATTCGGACAGGGGGGGACGGTTATGGCTACACCTTC
j_call: TRBJ2-5; clone_size: -; v_call: TRBV4-1; cdr3_length: 14; d_call: -; cdr3_aa: CASSQTGQQETQYF; cdr3_nt: TGCGCCAGCAGCCAGACAGGACAGCAAGAGACCCAGTACTTC
j_call: TRBJ2-7; clone_size: -; v_call: TRBV7-8; cdr3_length: 16; d_call: TRBD2; cdr3_aa: CASSLGASGSSYEQYF; cdr3_nt: TGTGCCAGCAGCTTAGGGGCTAGCGGGAGTAGCTACGAGCAGTACTTC
j_call: TRBJ1-1; clone_size: -; v_call: TRBV4-2; cdr3_length: 16; d_call: -; cdr3_aa: CASSQVPPPGETEAFF; cdr3_nt: TGTGCCAGCAGCCAAGTCCCCCCCCCAGGGGAGACTGAAGCTTTCTTT
j_call: TRBJ2-7; clone_size: -; v_call: TRBV28; cdr3_length: 10; d_call: -; cdr3_aa: CASSRREQYF; cdr3_nt: TGTGCTAGCAGCCGGCGGGAGCAGTACTTC
j_call: TRBJ2-7; clone_size: -; v_call: TRBV13; cdr3_length: 13; d_call: -; cdr3_aa: CASSLGLAGEQYF; cdr3_nt: TGTGCCAGCAGCCTAGGCCTAGCTGGCGAGCAGTACTTC
j_call: TRBJ2-6; clone_size: -; v_call: TRBV7-9; cdr3_length: 14; d_call: -; cdr3_aa: CASSSVSGANVLTF; cdr3_nt: TGTGCCAGCAGCAGCGTGTCTGGGGCCAACGTCCTGACTTTC
j_call: TRBJ2-7; clone_size: -; v_call: TRBV30; cdr3_length: 13; d_call: -; cdr3_aa: CAWRSPNFFEQYF; cdr3_nt: TGTGCCTGGAGAAGCCCAAATTTCTTCGAGCAGTACTTC
j_call: TRBJ2-7; clone_size: few; v_call: TRBV2; cdr3_length: 16; d_call: TRBD2; cdr3_aa: CASSLGLAGGFYEQYF; cdr3_nt: TGTGCCAGCAGTTTGGGACTAGCGGGAGGATTCTACGAGCAGTACTTC
j_call: TRBJ2-7; clone_size: -; v_call: TRBV2; cdr3_length: 15; d_call: TRBD2; cdr3_aa: CASGPGLGDSYEQYF; cdr3_nt: TGTGCCAGCGGCCCGGGACTAGGGGATTCCTACGAGCAGTACTTC
j_call: TRBJ1-1; clone_size: few; v_call: TRBV5-4; cdr3_length: 15; d_call: -; cdr3_aa: CASSLVSGSGTEAFF; cdr3_nt: TGTGCCAGCAGCTTGGTTTCTGGGTCGGGCACTGAAGCTTTCTTT
j_call: TRBJ2-3; clone_size: -; v_call: TRBV10-3; cdr3_length: 14; d_call: TRBD2; cdr3_aa: CAILKRELSDTQYF; cdr3_nt: TGTGCCATCTTAAAGCGGGAGCTGTCAGATACGCAGTATTTT